A selection of T cell receptor beta chains follows, all from one sample in a study of response to subunit inactivated influenza vaccine. MiXCR, applied by TCRdb to the RT-PCR reads, yields one record per CDR3 protein. The sample includes 500,000 to 600,000 distinct CDR3 sequences, over 9.5% of them seen just once. Sequences were derived from PBMCs from blood, sampled on the day of vaccination. These receptors were collected from a man over 45 who received an inactivated influenza vaccine. CDR3s include the opening cysteine and the closing phenylalanine or tryptophan. The order of the fields is CDR3 protein, CDR3 DNA, clone size, V gene, D gene, J gene. The D gene is left open where the match is weak. Size is stated for part of the rows, as once, few or many counts, or as a class when the clone is expanded.

cdr3_aa: CASRLAGSYNEQFF; cdr3_nt: TGTGCCAGCAGATTAGCGGGATCCTACAATGAGCAGTTCTTC; clone_size: few; v_call: TRBV2; d_call: TRBD2; j_call: TRBJ2-1
cdr3_aa: CASSLGHSDTQYF; cdr3_nt: TGTGCCAGCAGCTTAGGGCATAGTGATACGCAGTATTTT; clone_size: NA; v_call: TRBV7-3; d_call: NA; j_call: TRBJ2-3
cdr3_aa: CASSGTGGNYGYTF; cdr3_nt: TGTGCCAGCAGCGGGACAGGGGGAAACTATGGCTACACCTTC; clone_size: few; v_call: TRBV12-3/TRBV12-4; d_call: TRBD1; j_call: TRBJ1-2
cdr3_aa: CASSWGQNQPQHF; cdr3_nt: TGTGCCAGCAGCTGGGGACAGAATCAGCCCCAGCATTTT; clone_size: many; v_call: TRBV7-9; d_call: TRBD1; j_call: TRBJ1-5
cdr3_aa: CASSLGSGPIYF; cdr3_nt: TGCGCCAGCAGCTTGGGATCGGGACCCATATACTTC; clone_size: few; v_call: TRBV5-1; d_call: NA; j_call: TRBJ2-5
cdr3_aa: CASSGTGTSQPQHF; cdr3_nt: TGTGCCAGCTCCGGGACAGGGACTTCGCAGCCCCAGCATTTT; clone_size: many; v_call: TRBV10-3; d_call: TRBD1; j_call: TRBJ1-5
cdr3_aa: CASISYQRLNNEQFF; cdr3_nt: TGTGCCAGCATCTCTTACCAGCGGTTGAACAATGAGCAGTTCTTC; clone_size: many; v_call: TRBV28; d_call: NA; j_call: TRBJ2-1
cdr3_aa: CASSPAGTAPYEQYF; cdr3_nt: TGTGCCAGCAGCCCGGCCGGGACAGCGCCCTACGAGCAGTACTTC; clone_size: few; v_call: TRBV27; d_call: TRBD1; j_call: TRBJ2-7
cdr3_aa: CASSIASGPTEQFF; cdr3_nt: TGTGCCAGTAGTATCGCAAGCGGACCCACTGAGCAGTTCTTC; clone_size: once; v_call: TRBV19; d_call: NA; j_call: TRBJ2-1
cdr3_aa: CASSPSDISEQYF; cdr3_nt: TGCGCCAGCAGTCCGAGCGACATCTCCGAGCAGTACTTC; clone_size: many; v_call: TRBV10-1; d_call: NA; j_call: TRBJ2-7
cdr3_aa: CASSFPRTAGSEQYF; cdr3_nt: TGTGCCAGCAGTTTCCCCCGGACAGCGGGCAGCGAGCAGTACTTC; clone_size: few; v_call: TRBV28; d_call: NA; j_call: TRBJ2-7
cdr3_aa: CASSFDWVDTIYF; cdr3_nt: TGTGCCAGCAGCTTCGATTGGGTGGACACCATATATTTT; clone_size: few; v_call: TRBV7-2; d_call: NA; j_call: TRBJ1-3
cdr3_aa: CASSLGMGQITPF; cdr3_nt: TGTGCCAGCAGCTTAGGTATGGGACAGATTACCCCCTTC; clone_size: few; v_call: TRBV7-2; d_call: TRBD1; j_call: TRBJ2-7
cdr3_aa: CASSPGLAGGTKETQYF; cdr3_nt: TGTGCCAGCAGCCCGGGACTAGCGGGGGGAACTAAAGAGACCCAGTACTTC; clone_size: NA; v_call: TRBV7-6; d_call: TRBD2; j_call: TRBJ2-5
cdr3_aa: CAFSLDFFRTSGHNEQFF; cdr3_nt: TGTGCCTTCAGTTTAGATTTTTTTCGGACTAGCGGACACAATGAGCAGTTCTTC; clone_size: NA; v_call: TRBV12-3/TRBV12-4; d_call: TRBD2; j_call: TRBJ2-1